The 3 T cell receptor beta chains in this list originate from one sample, sequenced in a study of response to subunit inactivated influenza vaccine. TCRdb reprocessed the RT-PCR reads with MiXCR, giving one entry per CDR3 protein. The sample consists of fewer than 250,000 distinct CDR3 sequences, over 13% of them appearing once. This specimen was CD8+ T cells sorted from PBMCs, taken about 5 days after vaccination. These receptors were taken from a man in his forties or fifties who received an inactivated influenza vaccine.

The V gene is TRBV11-2, the J gene TRBJ2-7; D could derive from TRBD1 or TRBD2 (5 bases each). The CDR3 length is 14 residues. Germline CDR1 reads SGHAT; CDR2 reads FQNNGV. V was shortened by 5 bases and J by 3 bases, with 14 bases between the two germline ends. The CDR3: CASSHWGSLYEQYF. The CDR3 DNA follows: TGTGCCAGCAGCCACTGGGGGTCACTCTACGAGCAGTACTTC.

In its sample, this clonotype was seen a few times. The chain is built from TRBV20-1 and TRBJ1-1, with no clear D. The CDR3 is made up of 15 amino acids. The V gene's germline CDR1 is DFQATT and CDR2 SNEGSKA (reference sequence). V gave up 5 bases and J gave up 1 base, with 17 bases separating them. The CDR3 nucleotides are TGCAGTGCTGCCCCCTCGGTGTTGAGGAACACTGAAGCTTTCTTT. Translating it yields CSAAPSVLRNTEAFF.

In this sample, this clonotype turned up many times. The CDR3 coding sequence is TGTGCCAGCAGCTTAGCTCAGCGCGGACCGACTGAAGCTTTCTTT. Translation gives CASSLAQRGPTEAFF. The rearrangement joins TRBV7-8 to TRBJ1-1, with unresolved D. Germline V CDR1 and CDR2: SGHVS, FQNEAQ. This CDR3 is built from 15 residues. V was trimmed by 0 bases and J by 5 bases, leaving 13 bases between them.